This TCR beta chain appears in the sequencing data of a study of T cells in Graves' hyperthyroidism and ophthalmopathy. Template material for amplifying TCR beta CDR3 regions consisted of RNA transcripts. TCR CDR3 regions were first amplified by RT-PCR with HTBI primers. TCRdb called the multiplex PCR reads again in MiXCR, with one record for every CDR3 protein. The data contain about 330,000 distinct CDR3 sequences, around 15% of them singletons. Germline V gene data show CDR1 as SGHRS and CDR2 as YFSETQ. The CDR3 spans 19 residues. Trimming took 0 bases from V and 1 from J, leaving 21 bases between them.

Sequencing was carried out using blood. The V call is TRBV5-1, the J call TRBJ2-3; TRBD2 is a possible D gene (5 bases). The receptor was isolated from a woman between 35 and 50 years old with Graves' ophthalmopathy. CDR3 sequence: CASSLVFGVHGGRTDTQYF. CDR3 DNA: TGCGCCAGCAGCTTGGTGTTTGGGGTACACGGAGGACGCACAGATACGCAGTATTTT.